This T cell receptor beta chain derives from a study of T cells in women clearing cervical HPV infection. Study details: Case blood was drawn a median approximately five months after lesion detection. Overall study results and limits: Associations may precede or follow infection; HPV-specific or memory T cells were not isolated.

This table comes from immunoSEQ multiplex PCR, and its TCRdb copy is limited to in-frame clones, with some not included. This repertoire comprises under 20,000 clones; its ten largest clones make up roughly a sixth. Comments on this clone: Its specificity is unknown.

The source is a woman between 18 and 70 years old with a cervical HPV16 infection that either progressed to CIN3+ or cleared (not recorded which). The specimen was blood buffy coat.

CDR3 DNA, as far as it was read: TGTGCCAGCAGCGCCCAGGGTTTAAGTTCACCG. Translation: CASSAQGLSSP. The full CDR3 protein is CASSAQGLSSPLFF. The chain couples TRBV7-6 to TRBJ2-2; weak D call: TRBD1 (5 bases). Sequencing ends 3 residues short of the CDR3 end; the germline J gene provides the rest. Germline loops: CDR1 SGHVS, CDR2 FNYEAQ. The CDR3 loop spans 14 amino acids.